Listed here is a single T cell receptor (beta chain). Its antigen is still unknown. The data were taken from a study of T cell responses to AZD1222 COVID-19 vaccine. Study outcomes and limitations: A reported finding is that nearly half of spike-specific TCRs target unmutated variant regions. Repertoire collection took place solely once the T cell response had peaked.

Clones were read by immunoSEQ multiplex PCR, and TCRdb kept only the in-frame ones, dropping some. The table shows under 200,000 clones, with 88% occurring only once. After removal of 3 bases from V and 1 base from J, the junction contained 5 bases not matched to a gene. Germline loops: CDR1 SEHNR, CDR2 FQNEAQ (reference sequence). The CDR3 has 15 residues. This receptor was taken from an adult who received the AZD1222 COVID-19 vaccine. The chain carries TRBV7-9 and TRBJ2-7; TRBD1 matches 8 bases. The sequenced sample was peripheral blood, obtained 28 days after the second AZD1222 dose. CDR3 amino acids: CASSFGRGLSYEQYF. The CDR3 nucleotides read TGTGCCAGCAGCTTTGGCAGGGGGCTTTCCTACGAGCAGTACTTC. Filled out from reference TRBV7-9 and TRBJ2-7, the complete variable domain reads DTGVSQNPRHKITKRGQNVTFRCDPISEHNRLYWYRQTLGQGPEFLTYFQNEAQLEKSRLLSDRFSAERPKGSFSTLEIQRTEQGDSAMYLCASSFGRGLSYEQYFGPGTRLTVT.